The 20 T cell receptor beta chains presented below share a single source sample, sequenced in a study of T cell clonality in common variable immunodeficiency. The method was immunoSEQ multiplex PCR; TCRdb's version includes in-frame clones alone and lacks a portion of them. There are some 45,000 clones in the sample, none observed a single time. Sequencing input: peripheral blood mononuclear cells. Receptors originate from a person between 18 and 75 years old in good health.

This clone was found many times. The read ends 3 residues before the CDR3 terminus; that terminus is restored from the germline J gene. The rearrangement links TRBV5-5 to TRBJ2-7; TRBD1 agrees at 10 bases. V lost 3 bases to trimming and J lost 5 bases; unmatched junction nucleotides: 8. CDR3 length: 15 amino acids. The V gene's germline CDR1 is SGHKS and CDR2 YYEKEE (reference sequence). Here the CDR3 reads CASSSVGQGSHEQYF. The sequenced CDR3 bases are TGTGCCAGCAGCTCCGTGGGACAGGGGTCGCACGAG.

This clone was observed many times. A junction end diverges from the germline sequence, so it may reflect a read error. Read data end 3 residues before the CDR3 end; the end is taken from the germline J gene. The chain links TRBV20-1 to TRBJ2-1, with 8 bases matching TRBD2. Germline CDR1 is DFQATT and CDR2 is SNEGSKA (reference sequence). This CDR3 is 14 amino acids long. CDR3 amino acids: CSAGESGSRNEQFF. The CDR3 bases that were read are TGCAGTGCTGGAGAGAGCGGGAGTAGAAATGAG.

This clone was picked up many times. Read coverage stops 3 residues before the CDR3 terminus; the germline J gene supplies the remainder. The chain combines TRBV5-6 with TRBJ1-1, with D possibly TRBD1 on 6 matching bases. The CDR3 length is 13 residues. The germline CDR1 and CDR2 sequences are SGHDT and YYEEEE. Trimming removed 4 bases at V and 4 bases at J, with 11 bases between. The DNA read from the CDR3 is TGTGCCAGCAGCCCTTCGACAGGCACTGAA. It specifies CASSPSTGTE. The full-length CDR3 reads as CASSPSTGTEAFF.

As for this clone: The read ends 3 residues early relative to the CDR3; the germline J gene fills the gap. The chain couples TRBV2 to TRBJ2-7, with 9 positions matching TRBD1. The CDR3 extends over 15 amino acids. V gave up 7 bases and J gave up 2 bases; unmatched junction bases: 9. Germline-derived CDR1 and CDR2 are SNHLY and FYNNEI. CDR3 amino acids: CASTVIGTGPYEQYF. Partial CDR3 DNA: TGTGCCAGCACCGTAATCGGGACAGGGCCCTACGAG. The full variable domain, in which reference TRBV2 and TRBJ2-7 provide the parts outside the CDR3, is EPEVTQTPSHQVTQMGQEVILRCVPISNHLYFYWYRQILGQKVEFLVSFYNNEISEKSEIFDDQFSVERPDGSNFTLKIRSTKLEDSAMYFCASTVIGTGPYEQYFGPGTRLTVT.

On this clone: The read falls 3 residues short of the CDR3 end, and the missing part is taken from the germline J gene. The rearrangement links TRBV7-6 to TRBJ1-2; 8 bases line up with TRBD1. CDR3 size: 15 residues. The V gene's germline CDR1 is SGHVS and CDR2 FNYEAQ. The CDR3 spells CASSLEQGGLYDYTF. The sequenced CDR3 bases are TGTGCCAGCAGCTTAGAACAGGGGGGCCTTTACGAC. The full variable domain, its missing parts supplied by reference TRBV7-6 and TRBJ1-2, is GAGVSQSPRYKVTKRGQDVALRCDPISGHVSLYWYRQALGQGPEFLTYFNYEAQQDKSGLPNDRFSAERPEGSISTLTIQRTEQRDSAMYRCASSLEQGGLYDYTFGSGTRLTVV.

This clone came up many times. The read ends 3 residues before the CDR3 terminus; that terminus is restored from the germline J gene. The rearrangement links TRBV4-1 to TRBJ2-1; 12 nucleotides align to TRBD1. The germline CDR1 and CDR2 sequences are MGHRA and YSYEKL. The CDR3 spans 12 residues. The junction had 5 bases not matched to a gene; V was cut back by 11 bases and J by 9 bases. The CDR3 reads CARDRGRSEQFF. CDR3 DNA, as far as it was read: TGCGCCCGGGACAGGGGGCGATCTGAG.

This clone was picked up many times. CDR3: CSARAGQGPYSNQPQHF. The sequenced CDR3 bases are TGCAGTGCTAGAGCCGGACAGGGGCCTTATAGCAATCAGCCC. The rearrangement uses TRBV20-1 and TRBJ1-5, with 9 bases identical to TRBD1. The read ends 3 residues shy of where the CDR3 ends; the end is completed using the germline J gene. The CDR3 runs to 17 residues. CDR1 is DFQATT and CDR2 is SNEGSKA in the germline V gene (reference sequence). J gave up 0 bases and V 1 base, and 7 bases lay outside the gene matches.

This clone was detected many times. The CDR3 end falls 3 residues outside the read, so it is completed with the germline J gene. The chain has TRBV5-4 and TRBJ2-1; D not certain. V lost 0 bases, J lost 2 bases, and 6 bases lay in between. There are 14 residues in the CDR3. Germline-derived CDR1 and CDR2 are SGHNT and YYREEE (reference sequence). The CDR3 is CASSLELTYNEQFF. The covered CDR3 bases are TGTGCCAGCAGCTTGGAACTAACCTACAATGAG.

The table lists this clone with many counts. The CDR3 loop is CASSSGTGYEQYF. Incomplete CDR3 DNA: TGCGCCAGCAGCTCCGGGACAGGCTACGAG. The V and J genes are TRBV5-1 and TRBJ2-7, with TRBD1 matching 8 bases. The CDR3 goes on 3 residues after the read ends, and that part is filled in from the germline J gene. The CDR3 totals 13 residues. Trimming cost V 3 bases and J 3 bases; bases outside gene matches: 2. Germline lookup yields CDR1 SGHRS and CDR2 YFSETQ.

In its sample, this clone was seen many times. The sequence runs out 3 residues before the end of the CDR3; the remainder is reconstructed from the germline J gene. The V call is TRBV7-9, the J call TRBJ2-1, with D maybe TRBD1 (5 bases). Between the trimmed V and J ends, which lost 5 bases and 6 bases, there was a span of 8 bases. The CDR3 sequence is 12 residues long. Looked up from germline, CDR1 is SEHNR and CDR2 is FQNEAQ (reference sequence). CDR3: CASSEDTNEQFF. CDR3 bases read: TGTGCCAGCAGCGAGGACACCAATGAG.

This clone was seen at least ten times. Coverage ceases 3 residues before the CDR3 finishes, and the germline J gene fills in the end. This chain joins TRBV5-1 and TRBJ2-3, with D possibly matching TRBD2 (5 bases). V was shortened by 0 bases and J by 3 bases, with 14 bases between the two germline ends. Germline-derived CDR1 and CDR2 are SGHRS and YFSETQ. The CDR3 length is 16 residues. The sequenced part of the CDR3 DNA is TGCGCCAGCAGCTTGGAGGAGATGACGGGGACAGATACG. This translates into CASSLEEMTGTDT. The whole CDR3 protein reads CASSLEEMTGTDTQYF. Full variable domain (missing parts from reference TRBV5-1 and TRBJ2-3): KAGVTQTPRYLIKTRGQQVTLSCSPISGHRSVSWYQQTPGQGLQFLFEYFSETQRNKGNFPGRFSGRQFSNSRSEMNVSTLELGDSALYLCASSLEEMTGTDTQYFGPGTRLTVL.

At least ten counts were recorded for this clone. The read is 3 residues too short to cover the CDR3 end, so that end is filled in from the germline J gene. J is TRBJ2-1 and V is TRBV5-1; 12 nucleotides agree with TRBD2. The V and J ends lost 3 bases and 4 bases, in that order; junction bases with no gene match: 8. The CDR3 is made up of 17 amino acids. The germline V gene encodes CDR1 SGHRS and CDR2 YFSETQ. The CDR3 DNA, read in part, is TGCGCCAGCAGCTCAGGACTAGCGGGGCCCAAATACAATGAG. Protein: CASSSGLAGPKYNE. The CDR3 in its entirety is CASSSGLAGPKYNEQFF.

This clone has a count of ten or more. The read comes to an end 3 residues before the CDR3 does, leaving the germline J gene to fill in the end. The chain joins TRBV12-3 or TRBV12-4 to TRBJ1-6; D gene uncertain. V was shortened by 3 bases and J by 6 bases, with 9 bases between the two germline ends. This CDR3 has 14 residues. CDR3: CASSFQVSNSPLHF. Incomplete CDR3 DNA: TGTGCCAGCAGTTTCCAGGTGTCTAATTCACCC.

This clone was counted many times. The CDR3 end falls 3 residues outside the read, so it is completed with the germline J gene. The rearrangement joins TRBV7-9 to TRBJ2-2; D is uncertain. The CDR3 consists of 13 residues. From germline, CDR1 is SEHNR and CDR2 FQNEAQ (reference sequence). V was pared by 1 base and J by 9 bases, with 9 bases between. Partial CDR3 DNA: TGTGCCAGCAGCTTAGGTCAGAAAAGGGAG. Translating gives CASSLGQKRE. The CDR3 reads in full as CASSLGQKRELFF.

This clone was detected ten times or more. From the germline J gene comes the end of the CDR3, since the read stops 3 residues before it. V gene TRBV6-4 combines with J gene TRBJ1-5; D is perhaps TRBD1 (5 bases). The V gene's germline CDR1 is MRHNA and CDR2 SNTAGT. The CDR3 has 15 amino acids. V lost 8 bases, J lost 0 bases, and 14 bases lay in between. CDR3 DNA, as far as it was read: TGTGCCAGCTTACGCGTCAGGGATAGCAATCAGCCC. Translating it yields CASLRVRDSNQP. From start to end, the CDR3 is CASLRVRDSNQPQHF.

This clone has ten or more counts. The read terminates 3 residues before the CDR3 end, so the remaining end is supplied by the germline J gene. The chain carries TRBV12-3 or TRBV12-4 and TRBJ1-4, with 9 bases that match TRBD1. The CDR3 has 16 amino acids. V lost 3 bases, J lost 7 bases, and 9 bases stayed unmatched. CDR3 sequence: CASSFDGGQGGEKLFF. The DNA read from the CDR3 is TGTGCCAGCAGTTTTGACGGGGGACAGGGAGGTGAAAAA.

This clone occurred many times. Partial CDR3 DNA: TGTGCCAGCAGTGAGGAGGACAGGGCCAATCAGCCC. Residues: CASSEEDRANQP. Given in full, the CDR3 is CASSEEDRANQPQHF. The chain combines TRBV6-1 with TRBJ1-5; 8 bases fit TRBD1. The DNA ends 3 residues before the CDR3 does, and the rest of the CDR3 is filled in from the germline J gene. V was clipped by 3 bases and J by 3 bases; unmatched bases: 4. Germline loops: CDR1 MNHNS, CDR2 SASEGT. The CDR3 is 15 residues long.

This clone was recorded at least ten times. The read terminates 3 residues ahead of where the CDR3 ends, so the germline J gene completes it. V is TRBV5-5 and J is TRBJ1-1, with 8 bases lining up with TRBD1. Trimming cost V 1 base and J 2 bases; bases outside gene matches: 4. The CDR3 loop spans 15 amino acids. The germline CDR1 and CDR2 sequences are SGHKS and YYEKEE (reference sequence). The CDR3 DNA, read in part, is TGTGCCAGCAGCTTGAGGACAGGGCGAAACACTGAA. It encodes CASSLRTGRNTE. The full CDR3 protein reads CASSLRTGRNTEAFF.

The table lists this clone with many counts. Here the CDR3 reads CAWRSNSNYGYTF. CDR3 DNA, as far as it was read: TGTGCCTGGAGGTCCAACTCTAACTATGGC. The chain joins TRBV30 to TRBJ1-2; D gene uncertain. From the germline J gene comes the end of the CDR3, since the read stops 3 residues before it. V was trimmed by 3 bases and J by 0 bases, leaving 8 bases between them. There are 13 residues in the CDR3. Germline loops: CDR1 GTSNPN, CDR2 SVGIG (reference sequence).

This clone was counted at least ten times. From the germline J gene comes the end of the CDR3, since the read stops 3 residues before it. The gene calls are TRBV2 and TRBJ1-2; D is perhaps TRBD1 (5 bases). Germline V CDR1 and CDR2: SNHLY, FYNNEI. V was shortened by 5 bases and J by 4 bases, with 17 bases between the two germline ends. CDR3 length equals 15 residues. The sequenced CDR3 bases are TGTGCCAGCAGTCTGACCGATGACAGCCCCTATGGC. Its translation: CASSLTDDSPYG. In full, the CDR3 reads CASSLTDDSPYGYTF.